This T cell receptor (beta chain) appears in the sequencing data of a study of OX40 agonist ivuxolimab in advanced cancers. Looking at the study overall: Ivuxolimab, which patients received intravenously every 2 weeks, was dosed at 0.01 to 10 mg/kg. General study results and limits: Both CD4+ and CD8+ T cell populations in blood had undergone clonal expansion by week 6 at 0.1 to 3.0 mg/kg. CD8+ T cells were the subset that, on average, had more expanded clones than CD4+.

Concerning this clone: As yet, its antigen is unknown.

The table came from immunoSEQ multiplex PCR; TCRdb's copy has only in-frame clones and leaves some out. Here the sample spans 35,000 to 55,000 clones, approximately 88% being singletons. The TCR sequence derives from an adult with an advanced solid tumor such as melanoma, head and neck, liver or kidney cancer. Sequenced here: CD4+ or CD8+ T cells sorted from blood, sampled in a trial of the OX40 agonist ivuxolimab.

The DNA of the CDR3 is TGTGCCAGCAGTTACTCTCCAGGAGACTACAATGAGCAGTTCTTC. Amino acid sequence: CASSYSPGDYNEQFF. The genes are TRBV6-5 and TRBJ2-1; D remains unclear. Per germline, CDR1 MNHEY and CDR2 SVGAGI. The CDR3 extends over 15 amino acids. Trimming removed 0 bases at V and 3 bases at J, with 9 bases between.